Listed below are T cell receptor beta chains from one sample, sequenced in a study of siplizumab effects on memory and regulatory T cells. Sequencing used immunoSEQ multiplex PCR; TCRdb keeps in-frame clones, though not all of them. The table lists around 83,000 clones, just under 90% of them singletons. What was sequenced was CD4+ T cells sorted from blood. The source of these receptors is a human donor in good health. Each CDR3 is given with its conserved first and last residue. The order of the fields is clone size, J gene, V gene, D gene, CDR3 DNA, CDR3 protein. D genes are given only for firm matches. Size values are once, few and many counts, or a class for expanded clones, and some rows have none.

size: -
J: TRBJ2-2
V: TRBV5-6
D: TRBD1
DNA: TGTGCCAGCAGCACGGACAGGGGAACCGGGGAGCTGTTTTTT
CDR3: CASSTDRGTGELFF

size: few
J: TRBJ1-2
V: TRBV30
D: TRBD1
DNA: TGTGCCTGGAGGTCGAGGGGGCGGGGCGGCTACACCTTC
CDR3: CAWRSRGRGGYTF

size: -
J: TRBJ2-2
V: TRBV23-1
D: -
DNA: TGCGCCAGCAGTCAACAACCGGGGTGGACCGGGGAGCTGTTTTTT
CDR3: CASSQQPGWTGELFF

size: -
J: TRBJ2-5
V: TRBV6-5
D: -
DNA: TGTGCCAGCAGCATAGAATCGGAAGAGACCCAGTACTTC
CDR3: CASSIESEETQYF

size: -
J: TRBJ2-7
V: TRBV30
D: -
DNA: TGTGCCTGGAGCGGGAGTAACGAGCAGTACTTC
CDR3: CAWSGSNEQYF

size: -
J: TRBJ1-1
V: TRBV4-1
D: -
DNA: TGCGCCAGCAGCCAGGAAACGATCATGAACACTGAAGCTTTCTTT
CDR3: CASSQETIMNTEAFF

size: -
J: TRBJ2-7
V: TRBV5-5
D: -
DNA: TGTGCCAGCAGCCTGGTGGGGGGACATTATGACGAGCAGTACTTC
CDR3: CASSLVGGHYDEQYF

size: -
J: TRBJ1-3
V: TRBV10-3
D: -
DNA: TGTGCCATCAACATGGGGGATGGAAACACCATATATTTT
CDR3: CAINMGDGNTIYF

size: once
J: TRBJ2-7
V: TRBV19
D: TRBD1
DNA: TGTGCCAGTAGTATCACCGGGACAGGGCTAGCCTACGAGCAGTACTTC
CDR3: CASSITGTGLAYEQYF

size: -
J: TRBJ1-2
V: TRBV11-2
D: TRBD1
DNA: TGTGCCAGCAGCTGGTCTCGGACAGGAGGGTATGGCTACACCTTC
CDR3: CASSWSRTGGYGYTF

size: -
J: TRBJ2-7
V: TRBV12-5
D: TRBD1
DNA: TGTGCTAGTGGTTTCGGAGGGACAGGGGGCCACGAGCAGTACTTC
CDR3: CASGFGGTGGHEQYF

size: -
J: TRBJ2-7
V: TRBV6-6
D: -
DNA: TGTGCCAGCAGATTTCTACCTTCCTCTTACGAGCAGTACTTC
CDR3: CASRFLPSSYEQYF

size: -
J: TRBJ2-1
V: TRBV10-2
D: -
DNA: TGCGCCAGCAGTGTCGGTGGGAATTGGAATGAGCAGTTCTTC
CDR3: CASSVGGNWNEQFF

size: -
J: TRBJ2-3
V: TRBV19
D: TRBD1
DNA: TGTGCCAGTAGTATGCTCCCGGGACAGGGGGGCACAGATACGCAGTATTTT
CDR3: CASSMLPGQGGTDTQYF

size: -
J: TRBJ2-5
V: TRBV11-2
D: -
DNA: TGTGCCAGCAGCTTAAGTCTTAGCCCCCGAGGTCCCCAGTACTTC
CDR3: CASSLSLSPRGPQYF

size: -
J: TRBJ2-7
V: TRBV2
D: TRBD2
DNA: TGTGCCAGCACTCTAGCGGGAGGTCTCGAGCAGTACTTC
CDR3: CASTLAGGLEQYF

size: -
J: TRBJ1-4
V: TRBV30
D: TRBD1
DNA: TGTGCCTGGAGCCGGGACAGGGGCAGGGAAAAACTGTTTTTT
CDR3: CAWSRDRGREKLFF

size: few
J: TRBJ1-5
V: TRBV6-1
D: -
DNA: TGTGCCAGCAGGGTAACAGGGAATCAGCCCCAGCATTTT
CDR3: CASRVTGNQPQHF

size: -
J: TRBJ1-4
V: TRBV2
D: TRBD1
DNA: TGTGCCAGCAGTGAAGGACAGGGAATGAGTGAAAAACTGTTTTTT
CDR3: CASSEGQGMSEKLFF

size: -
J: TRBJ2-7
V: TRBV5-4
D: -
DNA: TGTGCCAGCAGCACGCGACAGGTACCCTACGAGCAGTACTTC
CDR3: CASSTRQVPYEQYF

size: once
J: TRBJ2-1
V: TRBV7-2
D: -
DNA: TGTGCCAGCATCCCCCCGGGGAGGAGCTCCTACAATGAGCAGTTCTTC
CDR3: CASIPPGRSSYNEQFF

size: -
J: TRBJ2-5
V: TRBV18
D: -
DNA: TGTGCCAGCTCACCACGGGGGAAAGAGACCCAGTACTTC
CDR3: CASSPRGKETQYF

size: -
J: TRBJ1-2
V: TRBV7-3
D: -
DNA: TGTGCCAGCAGCTTAGGGCCCGAGGTCGGCTACACCTTC
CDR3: CASSLGPEVGYTF

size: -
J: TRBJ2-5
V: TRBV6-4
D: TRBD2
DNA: TGTGCCAGCAGTGCGGGGGGAGAATTAGAGACCCAGTACTTC
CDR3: CASSAGGELETQYF

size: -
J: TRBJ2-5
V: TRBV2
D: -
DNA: TGTGCCAGCCGATTCAGCGAGACCCAGTACTTC
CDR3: CASRFSETQYF

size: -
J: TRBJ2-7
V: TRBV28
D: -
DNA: TGTGCCAGCAGTTCCACCCAGGGGTCGCGGTACTTC
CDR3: CASSSTQGSRYF

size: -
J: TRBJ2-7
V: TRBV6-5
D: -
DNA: TGTGCCAGCAGTTACCAGGAGGACAGCTACGAGCAGTACTTC
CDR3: CASSYQEDSYEQYF

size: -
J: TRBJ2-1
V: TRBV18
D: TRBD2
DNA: TGTGCCAGCTCACCTGGGACTAGCGGCTCCTACAATGAGCAGTTCTTC
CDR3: CASSPGTSGSYNEQFF